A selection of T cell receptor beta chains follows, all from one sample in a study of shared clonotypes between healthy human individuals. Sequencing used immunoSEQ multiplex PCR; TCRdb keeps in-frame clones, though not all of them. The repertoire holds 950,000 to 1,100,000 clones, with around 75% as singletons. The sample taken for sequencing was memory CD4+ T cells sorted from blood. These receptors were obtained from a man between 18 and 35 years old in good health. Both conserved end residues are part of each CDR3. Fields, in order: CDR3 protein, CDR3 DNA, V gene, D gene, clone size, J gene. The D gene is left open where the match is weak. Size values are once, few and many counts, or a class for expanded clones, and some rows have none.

CDR3: CASSLGGQYLDTQYF
DNA: TGCGCCAGCAGCTTGGGGGGACAGTATTTGGATACGCAGTATTTT
V: TRBV5-1
D: TRBD1
size: .
J: TRBJ2-3

CDR3: CASSIEGVYNSPLHF
DNA: TGTGCCAGTAGTATAGAGGGGGTTTATAATTCACCCCTCCACTTT
V: TRBV19
D: .
size: few
J: TRBJ1-6

CDR3: CASSLVSGGVGNTIYF
DNA: TGTGCCAGCAGTTTAGTGTCCGGGGGCGTCGGAAACACCATATATTTT
V: TRBV28
D: .
size: .
J: TRBJ1-3

CDR3: CASSRRETNEKLFF
DNA: TGCGCCAGCAGCCGGAGAGAAACTAATGAAAAACTGTTTTTT
V: TRBV4-1
D: .
size: .
J: TRBJ1-4

CDR3: CASTGTYNQPQHF
DNA: TGTGCCAGTACCGGGACCTACAATCAGCCCCAGCATTTT
V: TRBV19
D: .
size: few
J: TRBJ1-5

CDR3: CASSITASRNEKLFF
DNA: TGTGCCAGTAGTATAACGGCCTCGCGTAATGAAAAACTGTTTTTT
V: TRBV19
D: .
size: .
J: TRBJ1-4

CDR3: CSAKYGNEQFF
DNA: TGCAGTGCTAAGTATGGGAATGAGCAGTTCTTC
V: TRBV20-1
D: .
size: .
J: TRBJ2-1

CDR3: CASSFFVLAGGPSEQFF
DNA: TGTGCCAGCAGCTTCTTCGTACTAGCGGGGGGGCCGAGTGAGCAGTTCTTC
V: TRBV7-2
D: TRBD2
size: .
J: TRBJ2-1

CDR3: CASSLQGRNTGELFF
DNA: TGTGCCAGCTCACTGCAGGGTAGGAACACCGGGGAGCTGTTTTTT
V: TRBV18
D: .
size: .
J: TRBJ2-2

CDR3: CASSQAGTKSYNEQFF
DNA: TGCGCCAGCAGCCAAGCCGGGACCAAGTCTTACAATGAGCAGTTCTTC
V: TRBV4-3
D: .
size: .
J: TRBJ2-1

CDR3: CASSWVRETQYF
DNA: TGTGCCAGCAGTTGGGTCAGGGAGACCCAGTACTTC
V: TRBV28
D: .
size: once
J: TRBJ2-5

CDR3: CASSYRASNTYGYTF
DNA: TGTGCCAGCAGTTACAGGGCCTCGAATACCTATGGCTACACCTTC
V: TRBV6-5
D: .
size: .
J: TRBJ1-2

CDR3: CASSEQFNYGYTF
DNA: TGTGCCAGCAGCGAACAGTTTAACTATGGCTACACCTTC
V: TRBV21-1
D: .
size: .
J: TRBJ1-2

CDR3: CASSLFYSTNYGYTF
DNA: TGTGCCAGCAGCTTGTTCTATTCTACTAACTATGGCTACACCTTC
V: TRBV5-4
D: .
size: .
J: TRBJ1-2

CDR3: CSLSMNTEAFF
DNA: TGCAGTCTTAGTATGAACACTGAAGCTTTCTTT
V: TRBV29-1
D: .
size: few
J: TRBJ1-1

CDR3: CASSQALSQETQYF
DNA: TGCGCCAGCAGCCAAGCTCTAAGCCAAGAGACCCAGTACTTC
V: TRBV4-3
D: .
size: many
J: TRBJ2-5

CDR3: CASSLGTGVEKLFF
DNA: TGTGCCAGCAGTCTTGGGACAGGAGTTGAAAAACTGTTTTTT
V: TRBV2
D: TRBD1
size: .
J: TRBJ1-4

CDR3: CAWSGLLGQPQHF
DNA: TGTGCCTGGAGCGGCCTTCTAGGTCAGCCCCAGCATTTT
V: TRBV30
D: .
size: .
J: TRBJ1-5

CDR3: CASRGTGGRSPLHF
DNA: TGTGCCAGCAGGGGGACAGGGGGCCGCTCACCCCTCCACTTT
V: TRBV28
D: TRBD1
size: .
J: TRBJ1-6

CDR3: CASSLNSGQGREKLFF
DNA: TGTGCCAGCAGCTTAAATTCGGGACAGGGGAGGGAAAAACTGTTTTTT
V: TRBV5-4
D: TRBD1
size: .
J: TRBJ1-4

CDR3: CASSEGRSLNQYF
DNA: TGTGCCAGCTCGGAAGGGCGGAGTTTGAACCAGTACTTC
V: TRBV18
D: .
size: .
J: TRBJ2-5

CDR3: CASSLLGTSGEQYF
DNA: TGCGCCAGCAGCCTTCTTGGGACTAGCGGCGAGCAGTACTTC
V: TRBV5-1
D: TRBD2
size: .
J: TRBJ2-7

CDR3: CAISGISGGLSTDTQYF
DNA: TGTGCCATCAGCGGTATTAGCGGGGGGCTTAGCACAGATACGCAGTATTTT
V: TRBV10-3
D: TRBD2
size: .
J: TRBJ2-3

CDR3: CASSNGLAGGSEQFF
DNA: TGTGCCAGCAGCAACGGACTAGCGGGAGGCAGTGAGCAGTTCTTC
V: TRBV7-2
D: TRBD2
size: once
J: TRBJ2-1

CDR3: CASSQELAGGAETQYF
DNA: TGCGCCAGCAGCCAAGAATTAGCGGGAGGGGCGGAGACCCAGTACTTC
V: TRBV4-3
D: TRBD2
size: .
J: TRBJ2-5

CDR3: CASSPRTGMNTEAFF
DNA: TGTGCCAGCAGCCCACGGACAGGGATGAACACTGAAGCTTTCTTT
V: TRBV11-3
D: TRBD1
size: few
J: TRBJ1-1

CDR3: CASSPQGNYRDTQYF
DNA: TGTGCCAGCAGTCCACAGGGTAACTACAGAGATACGCAGTATTTT
V: TRBV7-9
D: .
size: .
J: TRBJ2-3

CDR3: CASRSTDRGEQYF
DNA: TGCGCCAGCAGATCAACTGATCGGGGGGAGCAGTACTTC
V: TRBV5-1
D: .
size: .
J: TRBJ2-7

CDR3: CASTRLAGTSTDTQYF
DNA: TGCGCCAGCACCAGACTAGCGGGAACTAGCACAGATACGCAGTATTTT
V: TRBV5-1
D: TRBD2
size: once
J: TRBJ2-3